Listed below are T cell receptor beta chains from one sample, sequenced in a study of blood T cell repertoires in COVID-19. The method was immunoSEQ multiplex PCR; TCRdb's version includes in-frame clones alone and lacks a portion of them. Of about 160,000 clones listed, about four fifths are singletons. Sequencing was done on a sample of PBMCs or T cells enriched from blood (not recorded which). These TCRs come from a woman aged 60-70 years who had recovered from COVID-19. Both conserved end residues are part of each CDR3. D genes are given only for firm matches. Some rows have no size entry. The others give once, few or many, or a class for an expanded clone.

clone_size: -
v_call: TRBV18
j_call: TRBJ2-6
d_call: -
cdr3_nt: TGTGCCAGCTCCCCTGGGACTCCGGACTCTGGGGCCAACGTCCTGACTTTC
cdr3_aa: CASSPGTPDSGANVLTF

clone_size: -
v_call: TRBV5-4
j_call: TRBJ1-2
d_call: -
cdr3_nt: TGTGCCAGCAGCTTGGGGACAGTAAACTATGGCTACACCTTC
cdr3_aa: CASSLGTVNYGYTF

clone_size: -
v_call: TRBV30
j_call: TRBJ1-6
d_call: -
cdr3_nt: TGTGCCTGGAGTATCGGGACAATAACCGTTTGGTCACCCCTCCACTTT
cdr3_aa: CAWSIGTITVWSPLHF

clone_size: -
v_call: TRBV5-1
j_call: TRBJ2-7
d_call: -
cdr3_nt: TGCGCCAGCAGCTTGGGACGTGGTAGCGAGGGATACGAGCAGTACTTC
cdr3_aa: CASSLGRGSEGYEQYF

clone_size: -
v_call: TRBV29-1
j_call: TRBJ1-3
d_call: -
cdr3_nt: TGCAGCGTGGTACAGGGAGGAAACACCATATATTTT
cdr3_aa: CSVVQGGNTIYF

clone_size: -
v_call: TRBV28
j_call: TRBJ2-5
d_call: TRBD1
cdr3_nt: TGTGCCAGCAGTTTATCGGGGACAGCTCAAGAGACCCAGTACTTC
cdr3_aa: CASSLSGTAQETQYF

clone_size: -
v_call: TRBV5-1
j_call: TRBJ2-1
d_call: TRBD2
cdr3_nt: TGCGCCAGCAGCCCGGAAGCGGGGTCCTACAATGAGCAGTTCTTC
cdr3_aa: CASSPEAGSYNEQFF

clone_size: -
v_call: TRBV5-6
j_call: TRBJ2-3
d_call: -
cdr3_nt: TGTGCCAGCAGCTTGTGGTTGGGCACCCTCACAGATACGCAGTATTTT
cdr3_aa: CASSLWLGTLTDTQYF

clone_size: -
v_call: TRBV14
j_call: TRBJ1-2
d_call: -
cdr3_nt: TGTGCCAGCAGCCCACAATCGGGTCCGTATGGCTACACCTTC
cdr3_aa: CASSPQSGPYGYTF

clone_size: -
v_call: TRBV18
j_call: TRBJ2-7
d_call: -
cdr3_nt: TGTGCCAGCTCACCAACAGGATACGAGCAGTACTTC
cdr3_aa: CASSPTGYEQYF

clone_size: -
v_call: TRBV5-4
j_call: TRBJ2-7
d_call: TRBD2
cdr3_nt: TGTGCCAGCAGCAAAGGGACTAGCGGGGGGGCCGAGCAGTACTTC
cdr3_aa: CASSKGTSGGAEQYF

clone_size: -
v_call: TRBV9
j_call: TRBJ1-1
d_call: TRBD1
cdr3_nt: TGTGCCAGCAGCAGAGGACAGGCGTCCGCGAACACTGAAGCTTTCTTT
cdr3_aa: CASSRGQASANTEAFF

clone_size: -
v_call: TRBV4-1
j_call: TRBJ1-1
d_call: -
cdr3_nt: TGCGCCAGCAGCCAACAGGCAATGAACACTGAAGCTTTCTTT
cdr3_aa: CASSQQAMNTEAFF

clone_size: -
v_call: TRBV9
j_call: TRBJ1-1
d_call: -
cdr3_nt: TGTGCCAGCAGCTCCCGGGGGGGCGGGAACACTGAAGCTTTCTTT
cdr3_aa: CASSSRGGGNTEAFF

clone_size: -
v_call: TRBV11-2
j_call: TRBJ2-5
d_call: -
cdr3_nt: TGTGCCAGCAACTCCCGGACAGTTTCCCAAGAGACCCAGTACTTC
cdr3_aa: CASNSRTVSQETQYF

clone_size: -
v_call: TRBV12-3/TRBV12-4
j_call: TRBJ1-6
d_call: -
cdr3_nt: TGTGCCAGCACTACAGGCCCTCCCCTCCACTTT
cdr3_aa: CASTTGPPLHF

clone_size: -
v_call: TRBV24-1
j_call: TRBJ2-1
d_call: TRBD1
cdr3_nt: TGTGCCACCAGTGACCCGGGACAGGGTAACAATGAGCAGTTCTTC
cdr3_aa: CATSDPGQGNNEQFF

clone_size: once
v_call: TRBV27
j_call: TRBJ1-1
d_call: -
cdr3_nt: TGTGCCAGCAGCCCCGGTGGGGAGGGGACGATGCACACTGAAGCTTTCTTT
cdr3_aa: CASSPGGEGTMHTEAFF

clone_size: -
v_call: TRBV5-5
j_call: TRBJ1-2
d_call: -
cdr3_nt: TGTGCCAGCAGCTTGGCGGCAGGGGCTAACTATGGCTACACCTTC
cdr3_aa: CASSLAAGANYGYTF

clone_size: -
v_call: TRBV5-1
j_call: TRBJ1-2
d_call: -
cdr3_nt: TGCGCCAGCAGCCCACGACAAGACCCTAACTATGGCTACACCTTC
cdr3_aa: CASSPRQDPNYGYTF

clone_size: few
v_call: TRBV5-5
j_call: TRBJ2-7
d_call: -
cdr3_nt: TGTGCCAGCAGCTTGGGTCGACTAGTGAGTTCCTACGAGCAGTACTTC
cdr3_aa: CASSLGRLVSSYEQYF

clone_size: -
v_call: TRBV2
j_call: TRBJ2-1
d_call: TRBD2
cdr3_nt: TGTGCCAGCAGAGTGACCTGGACTAGTGGCAATGAGCAGTTCTTC
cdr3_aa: CASRVTWTSGNEQFF

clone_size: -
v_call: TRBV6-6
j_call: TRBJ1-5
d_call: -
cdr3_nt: TGTGCCAGCAGCCAGGTCGTCAATCAGCCCCAGCATTTT
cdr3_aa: CASSQVVNQPQHF

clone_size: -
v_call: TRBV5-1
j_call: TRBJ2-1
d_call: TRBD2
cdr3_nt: TGCGCCAGCAGCCGGGCCGGGACTAGCGATAATGAGCAGTTCTTC
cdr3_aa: CASSRAGTSDNEQFF

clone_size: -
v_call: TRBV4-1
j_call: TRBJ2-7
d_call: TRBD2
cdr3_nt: TGCGCCAGCAGCCGGGGCCCTAGCGGGGGGATCTACGAGCAGTACTTC
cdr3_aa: CASSRGPSGGIYEQYF

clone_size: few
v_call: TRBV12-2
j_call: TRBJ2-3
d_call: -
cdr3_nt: TGTGCAAGTCGCTTACGCAGGGGTCGCGGACGCACAGATACGCAGTATTTT
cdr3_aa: CASRLRRGRGRTDTQYF

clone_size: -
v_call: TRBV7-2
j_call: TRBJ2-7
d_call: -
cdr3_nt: TGTGCCAGCAGCTTGACTGTCAACGAGCAGTACTTC
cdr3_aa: CASSLTVNEQYF

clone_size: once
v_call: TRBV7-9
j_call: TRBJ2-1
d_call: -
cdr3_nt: TGTGCCAGCAGGAGGCCGGGTTCTAGGGGCGTCAATGAGCAGTTCTTC
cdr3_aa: CASRRPGSRGVNEQFF

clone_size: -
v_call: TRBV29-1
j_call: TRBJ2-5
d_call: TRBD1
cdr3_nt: TGCAGCGTATCCGGGACAGGGCGCCAAGAGACCCAGTACTTC
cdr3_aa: CSVSGTGRQETQYF

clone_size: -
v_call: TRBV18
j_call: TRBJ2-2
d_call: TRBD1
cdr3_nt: TGTGCCAGCTCACAAGTGAGGGGGCCCTACACCGGGGAGCTGTTTTTT
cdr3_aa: CASSQVRGPYTGELFF

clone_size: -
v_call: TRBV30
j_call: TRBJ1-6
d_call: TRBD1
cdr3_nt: TGTGCCTGGAGCGTAACGGGACAGTATAATTCACCCCTCCACTTT
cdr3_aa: CAWSVTGQYNSPLHF

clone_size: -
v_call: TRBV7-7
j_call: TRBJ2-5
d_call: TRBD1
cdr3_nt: TGTGCCAGCAGTTCCGGGACAGCGCAAGAGACCCAGTACTTC
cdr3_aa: CASSSGTAQETQYF

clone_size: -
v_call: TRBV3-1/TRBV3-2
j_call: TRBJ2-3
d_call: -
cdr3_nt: TGTGCCAGCAGCCATATAACAACAGATACGCAGTATTTT
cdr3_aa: CASSHITTDTQYF

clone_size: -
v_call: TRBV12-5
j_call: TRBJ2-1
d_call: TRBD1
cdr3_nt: TGTGCTAGTGGGTTGGGTCGAGGGGGCATCTCCTACAATGAGCAGTTCTTC
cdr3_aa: CASGLGRGGISYNEQFF

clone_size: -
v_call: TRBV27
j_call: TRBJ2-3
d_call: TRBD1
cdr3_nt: TGTGCCAGCAGTTTGGGGACAGGGGGTAGAGATACGCAGTATTTT
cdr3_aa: CASSLGTGGRDTQYF

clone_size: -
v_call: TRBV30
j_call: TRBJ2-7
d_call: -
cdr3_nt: TGTGCCTGGAGTGTATCGGGGTTCGAGCAGTACTTC
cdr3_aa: CAWSVSGFEQYF

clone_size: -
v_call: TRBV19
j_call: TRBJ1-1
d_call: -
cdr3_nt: TGTGCCAGTGGGACTGGGAACACTGAAGCTTTCTTT
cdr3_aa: CASGTGNTEAFF

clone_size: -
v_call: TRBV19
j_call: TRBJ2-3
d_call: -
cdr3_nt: TGTGCCAGTAAAAGGGGAAGTAGCACAGATACGCAGTATTTT
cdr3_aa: CASKRGSSTDTQYF

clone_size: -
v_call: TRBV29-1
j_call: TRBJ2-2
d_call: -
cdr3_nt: TGCAGCGTCGGAGACAGGAAAAACACCGGGGAGCTGTTTTTT
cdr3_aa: CSVGDRKNTGELFF

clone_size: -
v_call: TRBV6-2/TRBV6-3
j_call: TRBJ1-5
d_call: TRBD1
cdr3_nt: TGTGCCAGCAGCCCGACAGGGGCCCATAGCAATCAGCCCCAGCATTTT
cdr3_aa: CASSPTGAHSNQPQHF

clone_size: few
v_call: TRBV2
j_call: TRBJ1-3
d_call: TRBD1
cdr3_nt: TGTGCCAGCAGGGCCGACAGGGGGAGGGGAAACACCATATATTTT
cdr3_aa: CASRADRGRGNTIYF

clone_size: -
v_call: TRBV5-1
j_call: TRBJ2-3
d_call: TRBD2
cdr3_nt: TGCGCCAGCAGCGGCGGGACTAGCGGGGGGCCGAGAGCAGATACGCAGTATTTT
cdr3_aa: CASSGGTSGGPRADTQYF

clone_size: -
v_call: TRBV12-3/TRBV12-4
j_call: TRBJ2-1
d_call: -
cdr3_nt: TGTGCCAGCAGTCTGGGACTCATCAATGAGCAGTTCTTC
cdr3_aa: CASSLGLINEQFF